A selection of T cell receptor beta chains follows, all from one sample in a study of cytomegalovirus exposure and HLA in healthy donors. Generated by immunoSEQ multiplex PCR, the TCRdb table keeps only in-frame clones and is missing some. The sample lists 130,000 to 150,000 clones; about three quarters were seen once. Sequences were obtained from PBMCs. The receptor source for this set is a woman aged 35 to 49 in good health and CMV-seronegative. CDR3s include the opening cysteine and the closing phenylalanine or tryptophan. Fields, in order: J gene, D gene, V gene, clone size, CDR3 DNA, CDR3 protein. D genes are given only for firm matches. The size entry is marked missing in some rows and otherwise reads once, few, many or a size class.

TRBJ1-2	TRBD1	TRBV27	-	TGTGCCAGCAGTTTAGAATGGACAGGGGGCAGCCCCTATGGCTACACCTTC	CASSLEWTGGSPYGYTF
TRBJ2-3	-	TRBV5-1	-	TGCGCCAGCAGCTGGGGGCAGGGGAGTGGAGATACGCAGTATTTT	CASSWGQGSGDTQYF
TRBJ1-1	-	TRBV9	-	TGTGCCAGCAGCGTATTTTCGGGGGGATTGAACACTGAAGCTTTCTTT	CASSVFSGGLNTEAFF
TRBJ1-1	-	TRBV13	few	TGTGCCAGCAGAAGGGGGTTCACTGAAGCTTTCTTT	CASRRGFTEAFF
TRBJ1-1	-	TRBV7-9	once	TGTGCCAGCAGCGGGGAACAGGGGAACACTGAAGCTTTCTTT	CASSGEQGNTEAFF
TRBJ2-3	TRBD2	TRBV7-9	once	TGTTCCAGCAGCCCGACTAGCGGGGGGGCTGGTACGCAGTATTTT	CSSSPTSGGAGTQYF
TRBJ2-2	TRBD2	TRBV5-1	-	TGCGCCTCTGGACTAGCGGGGAACTCCGGGGAGCTGTTTTTT	CASGLAGNSGELFF
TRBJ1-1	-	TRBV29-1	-	TGCAGCGTTGAATATATTGGGAGGACTGAAGCTTTCTTT	CSVEYIGRTEAFF
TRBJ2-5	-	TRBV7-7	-	TGTGCTAGCAGCTTAGTGCCAGGGAACAGTGAGACCCAGTACTTC	CASSLVPGNSETQYF
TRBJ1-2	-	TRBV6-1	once	TGTGCCAGCAGTGAAGCAGGGGTTGACTATGGCTACACCTTC	CASSEAGVDYGYTF
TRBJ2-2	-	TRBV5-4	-	TGTGCCAGCAGCTTGGGTTCTGGGGAGCTGTTTTTT	CASSLGSGELFF
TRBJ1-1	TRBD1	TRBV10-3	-	TGTGCCATCGGGAAGACAGGGGTGAACACTGAAGCTTTCTTT	CAIGKTGVNTEAFF
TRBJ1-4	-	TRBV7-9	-	TGTGCCAGCAGCTACACGGGGGAGGGTAATGAAAAACTGTTTTTT	CASSYTGEGNEKLFF
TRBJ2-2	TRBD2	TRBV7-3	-	TGTGCCAGCAGCTTCGGGGGGACCGGGGAGCTGTTTTTT	CASSFGGTGELFF
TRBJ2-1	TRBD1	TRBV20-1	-	TGCAGTGGCTCAGGGGGCATTGAGCAGTTCTTC	CSGSGGIEQFF
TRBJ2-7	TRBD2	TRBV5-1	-	TGCGCCAGCAGCAACAATCTAGCGGCCGCATCCGAGCAGTACTTC	CASSNNLAAASEQYF
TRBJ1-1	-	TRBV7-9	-	TGTGCCAGCAGCTTTGGGGACACTGAAGCTTCCTTT	CASSFGDTEASF
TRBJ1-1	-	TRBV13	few	TGTGCCTCCCATCGGGGTATGAACACTGAAGCTTTCTTT	CASHRGMNTEAFF
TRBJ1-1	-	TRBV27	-	TGTGCCAGCAGTTTTCGGGGGGGACCTGAAGCTTTCTTT	CASSFRGGPEAFF
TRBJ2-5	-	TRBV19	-	TGTGCCAGTAGTCTCAGGGGCCGTGCAAGTGAGACCCAGTACTTC	CASSLRGRASETQYF
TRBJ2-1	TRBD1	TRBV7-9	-	TGTGCCAGCAGCTTTAACAGGGGGGAATTTGAGCAGTTCTTC	CASSFNRGEFEQFF
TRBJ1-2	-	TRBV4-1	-	TGCGCCAGCAGCCCAGAGAGTCTCAACTATGGCTACACCTTC	CASSPESLNYGYTF
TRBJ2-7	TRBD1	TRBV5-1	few	TGCGCCAGCAGCTTACAGGGGACAACCTACGAGCAGTACTTC	CASSLQGTTYEQYF
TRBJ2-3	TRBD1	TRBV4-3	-	TGCGCCAGCAGCCATGGACAGGGGGAAACATATACGCAGTATTTT	CASSHGQGETYTQYF
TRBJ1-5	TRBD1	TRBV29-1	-	TGCAGCGCAGGGGGCGACCAGCCCCAGCATTTT	CSAGGDQPQHF
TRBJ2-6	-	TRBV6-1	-	TGTGCCAGCAGTGAAGCAGGGGATTCTGGGGCCAACGTCCTGACTTTC	CASSEAGDSGANVLTF
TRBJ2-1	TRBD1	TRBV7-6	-	TGTGCCAGCAGCTCCCAGGGTCCTGGGACAGGGGATTACAATGAGCAGTTCTTC	CASSSQGPGTGDYNEQFF
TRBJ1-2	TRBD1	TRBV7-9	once	TGTGCCAGCAGCTCCAACAGGGGGCGATTTTGGGGCTACACCTTC	CASSSNRGRFWGYTF
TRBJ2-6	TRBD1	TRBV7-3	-	TGTGCCAGCAGCTCAAAGACAGGGGGGTCCTCTGGGGCCAACGTCCTGACTTTC	CASSSKTGGSSGANVLTF
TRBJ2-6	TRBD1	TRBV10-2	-	TGCGCCACCACAGGGGCTGGGGCCAACGTCCTGACTTTC	CATTGAGANVLTF
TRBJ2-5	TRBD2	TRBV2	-	TGTGCCAGCCACCGGGGGGGGGAGACCCAGTACTTC	CASHRGGETQYF
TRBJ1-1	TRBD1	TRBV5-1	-	TGCGCCAGCAGCAGCCGTCCTACAGGGGGTTCCACTGAAGCTTTCTTT	CASSSRPTGGSTEAFF
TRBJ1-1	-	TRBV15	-	TGTGCCACCAGCAGAGTACTAGGGCCGAACACTGAAGCTTTCTTT	CATSRVLGPNTEAFF
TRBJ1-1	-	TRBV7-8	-	TGTGCCAGCAGCCAGCAAGCGAACTCGAACACTGAAGCTTTCTTT	CASSQQANSNTEAFF
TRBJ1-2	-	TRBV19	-	TGTGCCAGTAGTCTCTGGAGGGACGGAAACTATGGCTACACCTTC	CASSLWRDGNYGYTF
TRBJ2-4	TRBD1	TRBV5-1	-	TGCGCCAGCAGCCAAGGGACAGCCCAAAACATTCAGTACTTC	CASSQGTAQNIQYF
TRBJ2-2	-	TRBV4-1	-	TGCGCCAGCAGCCTCGGACTGGATTTCAACACCGGGGAGCTGTTTTTT	CASSLGLDFNTGELFF
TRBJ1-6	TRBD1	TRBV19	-	TGTGCCAGTAGTGCGCCGGGGACAGAGAATTCACCCCTCCACTTT	CASSAPGTENSPLHF
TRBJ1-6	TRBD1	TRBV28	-	TGTGCCAGCAGGAGGACAGGGAAAGGTTCACCCCTCCACTTT	CASRRTGKGSPLHF
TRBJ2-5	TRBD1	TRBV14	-	TGTGCCAGCAGCCAAGGACAGGGAGAAGAGACCCAGTACTTC	CASSQGQGEETQYF
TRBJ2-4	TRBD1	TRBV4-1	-	TGCGCCAGCAGCCAATCCATCAGGGACAGCGAAAACATTCAGTACTTC	CASSQSIRDSENIQYF
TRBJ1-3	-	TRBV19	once	TGTGCCAGTAGTAGCGGACACGCATCTGGAAACACCATATATTTT	CASSSGHASGNTIYF
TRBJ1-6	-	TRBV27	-	TGTGCCAGCAGTCATCCCGGCGGGCGTTCACCCCTCCACTTT	CASSHPGGRSPLHF
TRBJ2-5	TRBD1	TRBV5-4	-	TGTGCCAGTCGGGACAGGCGGCACCAAGAGACCCAGTACTTC	CASRDRRHQETQYF
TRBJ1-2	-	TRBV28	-	TGTGCCAGCAGTTTAGCAGGGGCTAACTATGGCTACACCTTC	CASSLAGANYGYTF
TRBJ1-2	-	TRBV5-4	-	TGTGCCAGCAGCTTGGCGCCGGGGAGCAGCTATGGCTACACCTTC	CASSLAPGSSYGYTF
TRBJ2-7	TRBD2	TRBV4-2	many	TGTGCCAGCAGCCACAGGGCTAGCGGGGGGCCGAGCTCCTACGAGCAGTACTTC	CASSHRASGGPSSYEQYF
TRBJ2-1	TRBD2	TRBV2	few	TGTGCCAGCAGTGGGGCGGGGGGACATTACAATGAGCAGTTCTTC	CASSGAGGHYNEQFF